Below, 22 T cell receptor beta chains from the same sample are listed, as sequenced in a study of T cell responses to AZD1222 COVID-19 vaccine. This table comes from immunoSEQ multiplex PCR, and its TCRdb copy is limited to in-frame clones, with some not included. The sample consists of 90,000 to 120,000 clones, less than 90% of them appearing once. The starting material was peripheral blood, obtained on day 0 of AZD1222 vaccination. The source of these receptors is an adult in good health.

The V and J genes are TRBV25-1 and TRBJ2-3; 9 bases are a match to TRBD2. The junction had 3 bases not matched to a gene; V was cut back by 4 bases and J by 4 bases. Per germline, CDR1 MGHDK and CDR2 SYGVNS. The CDR3 sequence is 14 residues long. The CDR3, as DNA: TGTGCCAGCAGTGCGAGCGGGAGGTCAGATACGCAGTATTTT. This codes for CASSASGRSDTQYF.

The chain combines TRBV6-5 with TRBJ1-1; 7 bases line up with TRBD1. Germline CDR1 and CDR2: MNHEY and SVGAGI. Trimming took 6 bases from V and 5 from J; bases not matched to a gene: 9. This CDR3 has 14 residues. CDR3 nucleotide sequence: TGTGCCAGCAGAGTAGGGGGCGCACGGACTGAAGCTTTCTTT. Translation: CASRVGGARTEAFF.

This sequence joins TRBV5-4 and TRBJ1-2, with D perhaps TRBD1 (5 bases). V was clipped by 0 bases and J by 9 bases, with 12 bases between them. The germline gives CDR1 SGHNT, CDR2 YYREEE (reference sequence). The CDR3 runs 13 residues. As DNA, the CDR3 is TGTGCCAGCAGCTTGGCCGAGGGGTTTAGCTACACCTTC. As protein: CASSLAEGFSYTF.

The sample holds a few counts of this clone. J is TRBJ1-4 and V is TRBV5-1, with TRBD1 identical over 10 bases. The CDR3 is made up of 17 amino acids. The V segment lost 0 bases and the J segment 8 bases; nucleotides outside the gene matches: 10. CDR1 and CDR2 (germline): SGHRS, YFSETQ. CDR3 coding DNA: TGCGCCAGCAGCTTGGACTCGGCTTCGACAGGGGGCGAAAAACTGTTTTTT. Translation: CASSLDSASTGGEKLFF. The full variable domain, in which reference TRBV5-1 and TRBJ1-4 provide the parts outside the CDR3, is KAGVTQTPRYLIKTRGQQVTLSCSPISGHRSVSWYQQTPGQGLQFLFEYFSETQRNKGNFPGRFSGRQFSNSRSEMNVSTLELGDSALYLCASSLDSASTGGEKLFFGSGTQLSVL.

Only one count was recorded for this clone. The chain carries TRBV7-2 and TRBJ1-1, with a tentative D call TRBD1 (5 bases). V dropped 2 bases and J dropped 7 bases, with 17 bases sitting between them. The CDR3 loop spans 15 amino acids. Germline V lookup: CDR1 SGHTA, CDR2 FQGNSA. CDR3 coding DNA: TGTGCCAGCAGCTTACGTCCCGGGGGGGAAATTGAAGCTTTCTTT. Protein sequence: CASSLRPGGEIEAFF. Together with reference TRBV7-2 and TRBJ1-1, the CDR3 gives the full variable domain: GAGVSQSPSNKVTEKGKDVELRCDPISGHTALYWYRQSLGQGLEFLIYFQGNSAPDKSGLPSDRFSAERTGGSVSTLTIQRTQQEDSAVYLCASSLRPGGEIEAFFGQGTRLTVV.

The CDR3 reads CASSPQNQLLGQSYGYTF. CDR3 DNA sequence: TGTGCCAGCTCACCTCAGAACCAATTATTGGGACAGAGCTATGGCTACACCTTC. This chain links TRBV18 with TRBJ1-2; 7 bases match TRBD1. Germline CDR1 reads KGHSH; CDR2 reads LQKENI. The trim removed 3 bases at V and 4 bases at J, leaving 17 bases unmatched. The length of the CDR3 is 18 residues.

The chain carries TRBV14 and TRBJ2-3, with 8 positions matching TRBD2. CDR3 length: 16 residues. J was trimmed by 0 bases and V by 4 bases; bases with no gene match: 6. Germline V gives CDR1 SGHDN, CDR2 FVKESK. The CDR3 sequence is CASSLPVAGSTDTQYF. For the CDR3, the DNA is TGTGCCAGCAGCCTTCCGGTAGCGGGAAGCACAGATACGCAGTATTTT.

The rearrangement uses TRBV3-1 (or the pseudogene TRBV3-2) and TRBJ1-6, with a tentative D call TRBD1 (5 bases). V was shortened by 0 bases and J by 5 bases, with 17 bases between the two germline ends. This CDR3 region has 18 residues. Germline V gene lookup returns CDR1 LGHDT and CDR2 YNNKEL (reference sequence). This CDR3 is CASSQDRSRGIDNSPLHF. The CDR3 DNA is TGTGCCAGCAGCCAAGATCGGAGTCGGGGGATAGATAATTCACCCCTCCACTTT.

The chain links TRBV5-1 to TRBJ2-3; 7 bases are shared with TRBD2. The V segment lost 0 bases and the J segment 0 bases; nucleotides outside the gene matches: 4. This CDR3 contains 16 residues. CDR1 and CDR2 (germline): SGHRS, YFSETQ. The CDR3 coding sequence is TGCGCCAGCAGCTTGGAAAGCGGGATAAGCACAGATACGCAGTATTTT. It is translated as CASSLESGISTDTQYF.

This chain links TRBV4-1 with TRBJ1-6, with D possibly being TRBD1 (5 bases). The CDR3 runs 17 residues. V was trimmed by 1 base and J by 5 bases, leaving 15 bases between them. The V gene's germline CDR1 is MGHRA and CDR2 YSYEKL. The CDR3 region is CASSQARDPGNNSPLHF. The CDR3 DNA reads as TGCGCCAGCAGCCAAGCCAGGGACCCAGGGAATAATTCACCCCTCCACTTT.

This chain uses TRBV5-1 with TRBJ2-3; TRBD2 matches 7 bases. This CDR3 has 14 amino acids. Germline loops: CDR1 SGHRS, CDR2 YFSETQ. V was pared by 4 bases and J by 4 bases, with 6 bases of the junction left unmatched. The CDR3 sequence is CASSPGGRADTQYF. DNA for the CDR3: TGCGCCAGCAGCCCGGGGGGAAGAGCAGATACGCAGTATTTT. The full variable domain, its missing parts supplied by reference TRBV5-1 and TRBJ2-3, is KAGVTQTPRYLIKTRGQQVTLSCSPISGHRSVSWYQQTPGQGLQFLFEYFSETQRNKGNFPGRFSGRQFSNSRSEMNVSTLELGDSALYLCASSPGGRADTQYFGPGTRLTVL.

The gene calls are TRBV10-3 and TRBJ2-7, with D unresolved. The CDR3 runs 11 residues. Between the trimmed V and J ends, which lost 11 bases and 3 bases, there was a span of 11 bases. Germline CDR1 is ENHRY and CDR2 is SYGVKD. The CDR3 sequence: CAATSDYEQYF. In DNA form, the CDR3 reads TGTGCCGCTACTTCTGACTACGAGCAGTACTTC.

This clone appeared once. The chain carries TRBV18 and TRBJ1-1, with D unresolved. Deletions cut 3 bases from V and 5 bases from J, with 4 bases between. Germline values: CDR1 KGHSH, CDR2 LQKENI. This CDR3 comprises 11 residues. In nucleotides, the CDR3 is TGTGCCAGCTCACCGGAGACTGAAGCTTTCTTT. It specifies CASSPETEAFF.

The chain employs TRBV28 and TRBJ2-2; no definite D call. This CDR3 spans 14 amino acids. The V gene's germline CDR1 is MDHEN and CDR2 SYDVKM. Trimming cost V 3 bases and J 0 bases, with 5 bases left between them. The DNA of the CDR3 is TGTGCCAGCAGTTTGCACGCGAACACCGGGGAGCTGTTTTTT. It translates to CASSLHANTGELFF.

The rearrangement links TRBV7-9 to TRBJ1-1; the D is unclear. The CDR3 has 11 amino acids. V lost 11 bases, J lost 7 bases, and 14 bases lay in between. Germline V gene sequence: CDR1 SEHNR, CDR2 FQNEAQ (reference sequence). CDR3 sequence reads: CAASRNLEAFF. The CDR3 DNA reads as TGTGCCGCGAGCAGGAACCTTGAAGCTTTCTTT.

V is TRBV27 and J is TRBJ2-1, with 7 bases matching TRBD2. The CDR3 runs to 15 residues. Germline V gene lookup returns CDR1 MNHEY and CDR2 SMNVEV (reference sequence). V lost 5 bases, J lost 0 bases, and 4 bases stayed unmatched. CDR3 loop: CASSLGGSSYNEQFF. DNA of the CDR3: TGTGCCAGCAGTCTTGGCGGGAGCTCCTACAATGAGCAGTTCTTC.

This chain uses TRBV19 with TRBJ1-5; TRBD1 is a possible D gene (5 bases). Germline assignment: CDR1 LNHDA and CDR2 SQIVND (reference sequence). V gave up 9 bases and J gave up 3 bases, with 15 bases separating them. This CDR3 is 14 amino acids long. The CDR3 here is CASRSRVDNQPQHF. The CDR3 DNA is TGTGCCAGCCGAAGCAGGGTGGACAATCAGCCCCAGCATTTT.

The chain couples TRBV27 to TRBJ1-1, with a possible D match to TRBD1 (6 bases). Trimming removed 8 bases at V and 3 bases at J, with 13 bases between. CDR1 and CDR2 (germline): MNHEY, SMNVEV (reference sequence). The CDR3 runs 13 residues. The CDR3 nucleotides are TGTGCCAGCGGCAGCTCAGGGGACACTGAAGCTTTCTTT. This codes for CASGSSGDTEAFF.

The V call is TRBV5-1, the J call TRBJ2-5, with D perhaps TRBD2 (6 bases). The germline V gene has CDR1 SGHRS and CDR2 YFSETQ. The V gene lost 4 bases and the J gene lost 0 bases, with 16 bases spanning the gap. The CDR3 extends over 16 amino acids. The CDR3 DNA reads TGCGCCAGCAGCCACGGCTTTGGGGACTACCAAGAGACCCAGTACTTC. Translated: CASSHGFGDYQETQYF.

The chain combines TRBV2 with TRBJ1-2, with D unclear. The CDR3 runs to 13 residues. V lost 5 bases and J lost 4, with 11 bases in between. The germline V gene has CDR1 SNHLY and CDR2 FYNNEI. CDR3 residues: CASSRQTTYGYTF. The CDR3 DNA reads TGTGCCAGCAGTAGGCAGACAACCTATGGCTACACCTTC.

The V and J genes are TRBV19 and TRBJ2-7; 9 bases align to TRBD1. CDR3 length equals 15 residues. J was trimmed by 1 base and V by 4 bases; bases with no gene match: 5. Germline CDR1 reads LNHDA; CDR2 reads SQIVND (reference sequence). This chain's CDR3 is CASSKQGADSYEQYF. In DNA form, the CDR3 reads TGTGCCAGTAGTAAACAGGGGGCCGATTCCTACGAGCAGTACTTC.

The count of this clone is one. The chain combines TRBV18 with TRBJ1-4, with D unresolved. The CDR3 consists of 15 residues. In germline, CDR1 is KGHSH, CDR2 LQKENI. Trimming took off 2 bases at V and 7 bases at J, with 14 bases between the two ends. The CDR3 region is CASSPLRETTEKLFF. The CDR3 DNA follows: TGTGCCAGCTCACCATTGAGGGAGACGACTGAAAAACTGTTTTTT.